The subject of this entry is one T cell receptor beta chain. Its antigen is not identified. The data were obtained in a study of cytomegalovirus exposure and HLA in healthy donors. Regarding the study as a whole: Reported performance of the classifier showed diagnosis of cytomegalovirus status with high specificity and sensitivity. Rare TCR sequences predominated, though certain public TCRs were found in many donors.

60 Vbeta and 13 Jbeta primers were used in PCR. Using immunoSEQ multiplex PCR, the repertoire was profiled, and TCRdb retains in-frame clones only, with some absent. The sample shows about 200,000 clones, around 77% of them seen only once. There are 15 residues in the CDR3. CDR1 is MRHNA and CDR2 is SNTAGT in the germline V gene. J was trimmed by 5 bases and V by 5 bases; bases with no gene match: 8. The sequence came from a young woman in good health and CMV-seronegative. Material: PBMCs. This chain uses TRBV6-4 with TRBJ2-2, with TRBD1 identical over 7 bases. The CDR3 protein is CASSSDRQGTGELFF. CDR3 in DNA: TGTGCCAGCAGTTCGGACAGGCAAGGAACCGGGGAGCTGTTTTTT.